Presented here are 27 T cell receptor beta chains from one specimen sequenced in a study of T cell clonotyping in hematopoietic cell transplantation. The assay was immunoSEQ multiplex PCR, and TCRdb's table has in-frame clones only and misses some. The sample lists over 8,500 clones; roughly 90% were seen once. The sample consisted of PBMCs, taken 180 days after allogeneic stem cell transplant. All receptors come from a human patient who had an allogeneic stem cell transplant, so the T cells may come from the graft donor. The donor label of this sample is uncertain. Some clones in this sample may be carry-over from other donors' samples.

The V call is TRBV6-5, the J call TRBJ2-1; D ambiguous. This CDR3 spans 13 amino acids. V was pared by 7 bases and J by 0 bases, with 7 bases between. Germline values: CDR1 MNHEY, CDR2 SVGAGI. In DNA, the CDR3 is TGTGCCAGCAAGGATAGCTCCTACAATGAGCAGTTCTTC. Translated: CASKDSSYNEQFF.

The chain recombines TRBV9 with TRBJ1-2, with D possibly TRBD1 on 5 matching bases. Trimming pared 4 bases from V and 8 bases from J, leaving 15 bases between. CDR3 length: 13 amino acids. CDR1 is SGDLS and CDR2 is YYNGEE in the germline V gene. CDR3: CASSLGGGDGYTF. CDR3 in DNA: TGTGCCAGCAGCCTAGGTGGGGGAGACGGCTACACCTTC.

V usage is TRBV7-9 and J usage is TRBJ1-5; D possibly corresponds to TRBD1 (5 bases). Germline CDR1 and CDR2: SEHNR and FQNEAQ (reference sequence). This CDR3 has 14 residues. Trimming cost V 6 bases and J 5 bases, with 14 bases left between them. The CDR3: CASSSDISDQPQHF. CDR3 coding DNA: TGTGCCAGCAGTTCGGACATAAGCGATCAGCCCCAGCATTTT.

This chain links TRBV30 with TRBJ2-5; 10 nucleotides match TRBD2. Germline loops: CDR1 GTSNPN, CDR2 SVGIG (reference sequence). The CDR3 extends over 14 amino acids. V was pared by 2 bases and J by 7 bases, with 7 bases of the junction left unmatched. The CDR3 loop is CAWSLSGGVVTQYF. CDR3 in DNA: TGTGCCTGGAGTTTGAGCGGGGGGGTTGTGACCCAGTACTTC.

The rearrangement joins TRBV7-6 to TRBJ1-5; 9 nucleotides agree with TRBD1. Unmatched junction bases numbered 5, after V lost 1 base and J lost 7 bases. Germline CDR1 is SGHVS and CDR2 is FNYEAQ. This CDR3 comprises 15 residues. The CDR3 region is CASSLGYRGPQPQHF. CDR3 in DNA: TGTGCCAGCAGCTTAGGATACAGGGGGCCCCAGCCCCAGCATTTT.

The V and J genes are TRBV7-6 and TRBJ2-5; D is unresolved. Trimming removed 5 bases from V and 1 base from J, with 5 bases in between. The germline V gene has CDR1 SGHVS and CDR2 FNYEAQ. The CDR3 totals 12 residues. In nucleotides, the CDR3 is TGTGCCAGCAGCCCTACCCAAGAGACCCAGTACTTC. The encoded protein is CASSPTQETQYF.

In DNA, the CDR3 is TGTGCCAGCAGTTACTCGGGTGTAGCGAACTATGGCTACACCTTC. Translating it yields CASSYSGVANYGYTF. The chain joins TRBV6-5 to TRBJ1-2; no reliable D call. This CDR3 region has 15 residues. Trimming pared 0 bases from V and 2 bases from J, leaving 10 bases between. Germline CDR1 is MNHEY and CDR2 is SVGAGI.

This clone was seen once. J is TRBJ2-6 and V is TRBV7-7; D uncertain. The V end lost 5 bases, the J end lost 7 bases, and 12 bases lay between the germline ends. Germline-derived CDR1 and CDR2 are SSHAT and FNYEAQ (reference sequence). There are 14 residues in the CDR3. The CDR3 nucleotides read TGTGCCAGCAGCCCCACCAGTGGAGCCAACGTCCTGACTTTC. Protein product: CASSPTSGANVLTF.

The rearrangement links TRBV27 to TRBJ2-7, with 7 bases that match TRBD2. The CDR3 is 15 amino acids. The trim removed 6 bases at V and 3 bases at J, leaving 11 bases unmatched. CDR1 is MNHEY, CDR2 SMNVEV, per germline (reference sequence). The CDR3 is CASSPPSSGLYEQYF. CDR3 nucleotides: TGTGCCAGCAGCCCTCCGAGTAGCGGGCTCTACGAGCAGTACTTC.

This chain connects TRBV6-6 to TRBJ1-2; weak D call: TRBD1 (5 bases). V gave up 7 bases and J gave up 3 bases, with 18 bases separating them. Germline lookup yields CDR1 MNHNY and CDR2 SVGAGI (reference sequence). CDR3 length: 15 residues. CDR3 region: CASTYGASLYYGYTF. Here the CDR3 DNA reads TGTGCCAGCACCTACGGGGCTTCCCTTTACTATGGCTACACCTTC.

The CDR3 sequence is CASSIGQNNSPLHF. CDR3 DNA sequence: TGCGCCAGCAGCATAGGACAGAATAATTCACCCCTCCACTTT. The rearrangement uses TRBV5-1 and TRBJ1-6; weak D call: TRBD1 (6 bases). Deletions cut 4 bases from V and 5 bases from J, with 10 bases between. Germline lookup yields CDR1 SGHRS and CDR2 YFSETQ. This CDR3 has 14 amino acids.

The chain employs TRBV4-3 and TRBJ1-3; D ambiguous. The CDR3 is 16 residues long. Trimming shortened V by 0 bases and J by 0 bases, and 9 bases separated the two germline ends. CDR1 is LGHNA, CDR2 YSLEER, per germline. The CDR3 nucleotides are TGCGCCAGCAGCCAAGATGGGCCGAGCTCTGGAAACACCATATATTTT. Its translation is CASSQDGPSSGNTIYF.

The V and J genes are TRBV9 and TRBJ2-7; a weak D match, TRBD1 (7 bases). Germline V gives CDR1 SGDLS, CDR2 YYNGEE. The CDR3 consists of 16 residues. V was clipped by 3 bases and J by 3 bases, with 19 bases between them. CDR3 in DNA: TGTGCCAGCAGCGGAGAAGGGGGCGGGGCGGGCTACGAGCAGTACTTC. Residues: CASSGEGGGAGYEQYF.

The chain combines TRBV5-1 with TRBJ2-4; D might be TRBD2 (5 bases). Trimming removed 1 base at V and 4 bases at J, with 15 bases between. Germline V gene sequence: CDR1 SGHRS, CDR2 YFSETQ. The CDR3 totals 16 residues. The CDR3 nucleotides are TGCGCCAGCAGCTTGCAGGCTGGAGGCGTGAAAAACATTCAGTACTTC. Amino acids: CASSLQAGGVKNIQYF.

The genes are TRBV9 and TRBJ2-1; 11 nucleotides match TRBD2. CDR1 is SGDLS, CDR2 YYNGEE, per germline. The ends lost 4 bases at V and 7 bases at J; junction bases unmatched: 13. This CDR3 is 17 amino acids long. The CDR3 nucleotides read TGTGCCAGCAGCTCAAAGGGTGCGGGACTAGCGGTGAATGAGCAGTTCTTC. This encodes CASSSKGAGLAVNEQFF.

In nucleotides, the CDR3 is TGTGCCAGTAGTATGAGGGGTGATACGCAGTATTTT. It yields the protein CASSMRGDTQYF. The chain carries TRBV19 and TRBJ2-3, with D perhaps assigned TRBD1 or TRBD2 (5 bases each). This CDR3 is built from 12 residues. Germline assignment: CDR1 LNHDA and CDR2 SQIVND (reference sequence). Trimming took off 3 bases at V and 6 bases at J, with 7 bases between the two ends.

V usage is TRBV5-1 and J usage is TRBJ1-2; TRBD1 matches 8 bases. The CDR3 covers 15 residues. J lost 8 bases, V lost 0 bases, and 9 bases had no gene match. Germline CDR1 reads SGHRS; CDR2 reads YFSETQ. The CDR3 reads CASSLDWQGAQGYTF. The CDR3 DNA sequence: TGCGCCAGCAGCTTGGACTGGCAGGGGGCGCAGGGCTACACCTTC. The full variable domain, its missing parts supplied by reference TRBV5-1 and TRBJ1-2, is KAGVTQTPRYLIKTRGQQVTLSCSPISGHRSVSWYQQTPGQGLQFLFEYFSETQRNKGNFPGRFSGRQFSNSRSEMNVSTLELGDSALYLCASSLDWQGAQGYTFGSGTRLTVV.

This sequence joins TRBV28 and TRBJ1-2; D remains ambiguous. The germline V and J ends were trimmed by 2 bases and 1 base, with 11 bases remaining between them. Germline V gene sequence: CDR1 MDHEN, CDR2 SYDVKM. This CDR3 spans 15 amino acids. The CDR3 sequence: CASSLEFLLNYGYTF. CDR3 DNA: TGTGCCAGCAGTTTAGAGTTCTTACTTAACTATGGCTACACCTTC.

This chain uses TRBV6-1 with TRBJ1-5; 9 nucleotides agree with TRBD1. The V gene's germline CDR1 is MNHNS and CDR2 SASEGT. The CDR3 totals 15 residues. The J segment lost 4 bases and the V segment lost 6 bases, leaving 7 bases of the junction unmatched. The CDR3 region has the DNA TGTGCCAGCAGCGAAACAGGGGGCTTAAATCAGCCCCAGCATTTT. This sequence encodes CASSETGGLNQPQHF.

The chain uses TRBV7-8 and TRBJ1-5; no clear D. Germline loops: CDR1 SGHVS, CDR2 FQNEAQ. This CDR3 is 14 amino acids long. The V gene lost 4 bases and the J gene lost 1 base, with 8 bases spanning the gap. Written as DNA, the CDR3 is TGTGCCAGCAGCTCGGCAGGCAGCAATCAGCCCCAGCATTTT. This gives the protein CASSSAGSNQPQHF.

The genes are TRBV19 and TRBJ1-4; unclear D gene. The V gene lost 7 bases and the J gene lost 3 bases, with 15 bases spanning the gap. CDR1 is LNHDA and CDR2 is SQIVND in the germline V gene (reference sequence). The CDR3 is made up of 15 amino acids. CDR3 bases: TGTGCCAGTACCCTGGGTCCGGCGCCTAATGAAAAACTGTTTTTT. It specifies CASTLGPAPNEKLFF. Full variable domain (outside the CDR3, taken from reference TRBV19 and TRBJ1-4): DGGITQSPKYLFRKEGQNVTLSCEQNLNHDAMYWYRQDPGQGLRLIYYSQIVNDFQKGDIAEGYSVSREKKESFPLTVTSAQKNPTAFYLCASTLGPAPNEKLFFGSGTQLSVL.

The chain is built from TRBV11-2 and TRBJ1-4; TRBD1 might be the D (5 bases). The CDR3 is 13 amino acids. V was clipped by 6 bases and J by 7 bases, with 12 bases between them. In germline, CDR1 is SGHAT, CDR2 FQNNGV. The CDR3 nucleotides are TGTGCCAGCAGGAGCGTAGGGGTTGAAAAACTGTTTTTT. Its protein product is CASRSVGVEKLFF.

This clone was seen just once. J is TRBJ1-2 and V is TRBV7-8; no reliable D call. Germline loops: CDR1 SGHVS, CDR2 FQNEAQ. The V end was cut by 3 bases, the J end by 7 bases, with 18 bases between. This CDR3 has 15 amino acids. Written as DNA, the CDR3 is TGTGCCAGCAGCTTGCCCCAGGTTAAGGAAGCTGGCTACACCTTC. This translates into CASSLPQVKEAGYTF.

The J gene is TRBJ2-5, the V gene TRBV5-6, with D unclear. The J call may not be correct, given that the DNA end is closer to TRBJ2-7. This CDR3 spans 13 amino acids. Per germline, CDR1 SGHDT and CDR2 YYEEEE. DNA of the CDR3: TGTGCCAGCAGCTTGGTGGACCTCTACGAGCAGTACTTC. Translation: CASSLVDLYEQYF.

The chain combines TRBV5-4 with TRBJ2-5, with D perhaps TRBD1 (6 bases). This CDR3 spans 15 amino acids. Per the germline V gene, CDR1 is SGHNT and CDR2 is YYREEE (reference sequence). V lost 3 bases and J lost 1, with 13 bases in between. CDR3 loop: CASSSWGHLQETQYF. DNA for the CDR3: TGTGCCAGCAGCTCCTGGGGGCACCTCCAAGAGACCCAGTACTTC.

The chain is built from TRBV4-3 and TRBJ1-3, with TRBD1 matching 9 bases. The CDR3 contains 17 residues. Per the germline V gene, CDR1 is LGHNA and CDR2 is YSLEER. V gave up 3 bases and J gave up 0 bases; unmatched junction bases: 6. CDR3 nucleotides: TGCGCCAGCAGCCACAGACAGGGGGAATTCTCTGGAAACACCATATATTTT. This translates into CASSHRQGEFSGNTIYF.

V is TRBV7-2 and J is TRBJ1-1; 7 bases align to TRBD1. The CDR3 totals 16 residues. Unmatched junction bases numbered 10, after V lost 4 bases and J lost 2 bases. The germline CDR1 and CDR2 sequences are SGHTA and FQGNSA. CDR3 in DNA: TGTGCCAGCAGCTACAAAGACAGGGACCTCAACACTGAAGCTTTCTTT. This gives the protein CASSYKDRDLNTEAFF. The whole variable domain, filled in from reference TRBV7-2 and TRBJ1-1, reads GAGVSQSPSNKVTEKGKDVELRCDPISGHTALYWYRQSLGQGLEFLIYFQGNSAPDKSGLPSDRFSAERTGGSVSTLTIQRTQQEDSAVYLCASSYKDRDLNTEAFFGQGTRLTVV.